These 17 T cell receptor beta chains were sequenced from one sample in a study of T cells in Graves' hyperthyroidism and ophthalmopathy. RNA transcripts served as the template for amplifying TCR beta CDR3 regions. With the HTBI primer set, the TCR CDR3 went through a first round of RT-PCR. TCRdb called the multiplex PCR reads again in MiXCR, with one record for every CDR3 protein. The sample shows around 300,000 distinct CDR3 sequences, roughly 14% of them seen only once. The sequencing sample was made of blood. The receptor source for this set is a woman aged 30 to 39 with Graves' hyperthyroidism that later progressed to Graves' ophthalmopathy.

CDR3 residues: CASSPGRAYGYTF. The CDR3, as DNA: TGTGCCAGCAGCCCAGGACGGGCGTATGGCTACACCTTC. This rearrangement joins TRBV6-1 to TRBJ1-2; no clear D. Germline V gene sequence: CDR1 MNHNS, CDR2 SASEGT. The CDR3 is 13 amino acids. The ends were cut back, 6 bases at V and 5 bases at J, with 13 bases in the middle.

This clonotype was counted many times. The chain recombines TRBV7-3 with TRBJ1-6, with a weak D call TRBD1 (6 bases). The germline V gene has CDR1 SGHTA and CDR2 FQGTGA. The CDR3 has 16 amino acids. The V gene lost 4 bases and the J gene lost 10 bases, with 20 bases spanning the gap. CDR3: CASSSNPTGMGSPLHF. CDR3 nucleotides: TGTGCCAGCAGCTCAAACCCGACAGGAATGGGATCACCCCTCCACTTT.

The chain uses TRBV19 and TRBJ2-7; 8 nucleotides match TRBD1. The germline CDR1 and CDR2 sequences are LNHDA and SQIVND (reference sequence). This CDR3 region has 14 residues. V dropped 6 bases and J dropped 7; count of bases not matched to a gene: 11. The CDR3: CASSQGQGAWEQYF. The CDR3 DNA is TGTGCCAGTAGCCAGGGCCAGGGGGCTTGGGAGCAGTACTTC.

This clonotype was counted at least ten times. The V gene is TRBV7-2, the J gene TRBJ2-5, with unresolved D. Looked up from germline, CDR1 is SGHTA and CDR2 is FQGNSA. The length of the CDR3 is 11 residues. The germline V and J ends were trimmed by 7 bases and 4 bases, with 7 bases remaining between them. CDR3 in DNA: TGTGCCAGCAACCTGGGAGAGACCCAGTACTTC. It codes for CASNLGETQYF.

This clonotype was seen a few times. The rearrangement joins TRBV27 to TRBJ2-1; D is ambiguous. CDR1 MNHEY and CDR2 SMNVEV come from the germline V gene (reference sequence). Trimming removed 1 base from V and 7 bases from J, with 5 bases in between. The CDR3 has 12 residues. CDR3: CASSLYGNEQFF. In DNA, the CDR3 is TGTGCCAGCAGTTTATACGGGAATGAGCAGTTCTTC.

This clonotype was picked up many times. The V call is TRBV27, the J call TRBJ2-3; TRBD2 is a possible D gene (6 bases). Per germline, CDR1 MNHEY and CDR2 SMNVEV (reference sequence). This CDR3 spans 15 amino acids. Trimming took off 5 bases at V and 0 bases at J, with 12 bases between the two ends. The CDR3 nucleotides read TGTGCCAGCAGTCCCTGGGGACTGAGCACAGATACGCAGTATTTT. This translates into CASSPWGLSTDTQYF.

This clonotype was seen at least ten times. The rearrangement uses TRBV6-2 or TRBV6-3 and TRBJ2-7; D unresolved. This CDR3 is built from 15 residues. Germline CDR1 is MNHEY and CDR2 is SVGEGT. V dropped 0 bases and J dropped 5 bases, with 14 bases sitting between them. This CDR3 is CASSYSFARIDEQYF. CDR3 DNA: TGTGCCAGCAGTTACTCCTTTGCTAGAATAGACGAGCAGTACTTC.

The chain has TRBV30 and TRBJ1-6, with D perhaps matching TRBD1 (5 bases). V lost 0 bases and J 10 bases, leaving 13 bases between the germline ends. CDR1 GTSNPN and CDR2 SVGIG come from the germline V gene (reference sequence). The CDR3 spans 14 residues. The CDR3: CAWSVLTGDSPLHF. The CDR3 nucleotides are TGTGCCTGGAGTGTGCTCACAGGCGACTCACCCCTCCACTTT. The full variable domain, with the rest looked up from reference TRBV30 and TRBJ1-6, is SQTIHQWPATLVQPVGSPLSLECTVEGTSNPNLYWYRQAAGRGLQLLFYSVGIGQISSEVPQNLSASRPQDRQFILSSKKLLLSDSGFYLCAWSVLTGDSPLHFGNGTRLTVT.

This clonotype has just a few counts. CDR3 DNA: TGTGCCAGCAACCAGGACAGGGGAGGTCAGCCCCAGCATTTT. Amino acid sequence: CASNQDRGGQPQHF. The gene calls are TRBV5-8 and TRBJ1-5; the match to TRBD1 covers 9 bases. From germline, CDR1 is SGHTS and CDR2 YDEGEE. V shed 6 bases and J 6 bases; nucleotides not matched to a gene: 7. There are 14 residues in the CDR3. Supplemented by reference TRBV5-8 and TRBJ1-5, the full variable domain reads EAGVTQSPTHLIKTRGQQATLRCSPISGHTSVYWYQQALGLGLQFLLWYDEGEERNRGNFPPRFSGRQFPNYSSELNVNALELEDSALYLCASNQDRGGQPQHFGDGTRLSIL.

At least ten counts were recorded for this clonotype. The J gene is TRBJ2-7, the V gene TRBV10-3, with D uncertain. The CDR3 totals 15 residues. V was clipped by 10 bases and J by 6 bases, with 25 bases between them. Per germline, CDR1 ENHRY and CDR2 SYGVKD. The CDR3 region has the DNA TGTGCCACCAAACCACCACCGGGCCCTCGAGCCGAGCAGTACTTC. Amino acid sequence: CATKPPPGPRAEQYF.

The table lists this clonotype with many counts. This chain uses TRBV20-1 with TRBJ2-1; 9 bases agree with TRBD2. The J segment lost 5 bases and the V segment lost 3 bases, leaving 8 bases of the junction unmatched. Germline V gene sequence: CDR1 DFQATT, CDR2 SNEGSKA (reference sequence). The CDR3 is made up of 15 amino acids. CDR3 region: CSASAASGIHNEQFF. DNA of the CDR3: TGCAGTGCTAGTGCGGCTAGCGGGATCCACAATGAGCAGTTCTTC.

This clonotype appeared many times. The chain combines TRBV18 with TRBJ1-4; the D is unclear. The V and J ends lost 5 bases and 0 bases respectively, with 10 bases between them. This CDR3 is 15 amino acids long. From germline, CDR1 is KGHSH and CDR2 LQKENI. CDR3 sequence: CASSGRQATNEKLFF. The DNA for the CDR3 is TGTGCCAGCTCAGGGCGACAAGCAACTAATGAAAAACTGTTTTTT.

This clonotype was counted ten times or more. The chain links TRBV14 to TRBJ2-7, with D possibly being TRBD2 (6 bases). V lost 3 bases and J 4 bases, leaving 13 bases between the germline ends. Germline CDR1 and CDR2: SGHDN and FVKESK. The CDR3 loop spans 14 amino acids. CDR3 in amino acids: CASSQKPGLYEQYF. CDR3 nucleotide sequence: TGTGCCAGCAGCCAGAAACCGGGACTTTACGAGCAGTACTTC.

This clonotype was seen more than once but under ten times. A much larger clone is a single base away; this may be a read error. The rearrangement uses TRBV5-1 and TRBJ1-2; D is uncertain. This CDR3 spans 13 amino acids. Trimming removed 5 bases at V and 5 bases at J, with 13 bases between. CDR1 SGHRS and CDR2 YFSETQ come from the germline V gene. The CDR3 DNA sequence: TGCGCCAGCAGTCCCGGACCGGAGTATGGCTACACCTTC. It specifies CASSPGPEYGYTF. Supplemented by reference TRBV5-1 and TRBJ1-2, the full variable domain reads KAGVTQTPRYLIKTRGQQVTLSCSPISGHRSVSWYQQTPGQGLQFLFEYFSETQRNKGNFPGRFSGRQFSNSRSEMNVSTLELGDSALYLCASSPGPEYGYTFGSGTRLTVV.

As regards this clonotype: One junction end does not reproduce the germline sequence, and a read error may be involved. The V call is TRBV9, the J call TRBJ1-1, with D uncertain. The CDR3 has 16 residues. The germline V gene encodes CDR1 SGDLS and CDR2 YYNGEE. CDR3 region: CASSVGSGLPNTEALF. The CDR3 DNA reads as TGTGCCAGTAGCGTAGGCAGTGGTCTCCCGAACACTGAAGCTCTCTTT.

The J gene is TRBJ2-2, the V gene TRBV5-1; 8 bases fit TRBD1. With 3 bases clipped from V and 4 bases from J, the junction kept 2 bases outside the gene matches. CDR1 is SGHRS, CDR2 YFSETQ, per germline. The CDR3 loop spans 14 amino acids. CDR3: CASSWGQATGELFF. For the CDR3, the DNA is TGCGCCAGCAGCTGGGGACAGGCCACCGGGGAGCTGTTTTTT.

This clonotype has a handful of counts. A much larger clonotype is one base distant, so this may be a read error. The J gene is TRBJ1-1, the V gene TRBV27; no firm D call. The CDR3 spans 14 residues. The germline CDR1 and CDR2 sequences are MNHEY and SMNVEV (reference sequence). The CDR3 DNA is TGTACCAGCAGTCTCTATGAGGGGAACACTGAAGCTTTCTTT. It yields the protein CTSSLYEGNTEAFF.